These T cell receptor beta chains were read from a single sample in a study of T cell changes during pregnancy in multiple sclerosis. Sequenced by immunoSEQ multiplex PCR; TCRdb stores in-frame clones only, minus some. The table shows some 30,000 clones, with approximately 90% occurring only once. The specimen comprised CD8+ T cells from peripheral blood mononuclear cells, sampled in the second trimester of pregnancy. All receptors come from a female donor with multiple sclerosis, enrolled in a pregnancy study. CDR3s include the opening cysteine and the closing phenylalanine or tryptophan. A D gene is named only where the DNA matches it firmly. For some rows the clone size is stated as once, few or many, or as a class when expanded; others skip it.

TRBV28,TRBJ1-1,-,-,CASSRQGTEAFF,TGTGCCAGCAGTCGGCAGGGGACTGAAGCTTTCTTT
TRBV5-1,TRBJ2-1,-,TRBD2,CASSLASGSYSYNEQFF,TGCGCCAGCAGCTTGGCTAGCGGGAGTTATTCCTACAATGAGCAGTTCTTC
TRBV5-1,TRBJ2-3,-,-,CASSFRGPDTQYF,TGCGCCAGCAGCTTCAGGGGCCCAGATACGCAGTATTTT
TRBV29-1,TRBJ2-1,-,TRBD2,CSVVTSGGTYNEQFF,TGCAGCGTTGTGACTAGCGGTGGGACCTACAATGAGCAGTTCTTC
TRBV6-5,TRBJ2-1,-,TRBD2,CASSYPGLAGIYEQFF,TGTGCCAGCAGTTACCCCGGACTAGCGGGAATCTATGAGCAGTTCTTC
TRBV7-9,TRBJ1-4,-,-,CASSPPTGLANEKLFF,TGTGCCAGCAGCCCACCGACGGGGTTGGCTAATGAAAAACTGTTTTTT
TRBV5-6,TRBJ1-1,-,-,CASSLGGGTEAFF,TGTGCCAGCAGCTTGGGCGGGGGCACTGAAGCTTTCTTT
TRBV9,TRBJ1-1,-,-,CASSVGGSTEAFF,TGTGCCAGCAGCGTAGGAGGGTCGACTGAAGCTTTCTTT
TRBV13,TRBJ2-2,-,-,CASSLTGTNTGELFF,TGTGCCAGCAGCTTAACAGGGACGAACACCGGGGAGCTGTTTTTT
TRBV5-1,TRBJ1-1,-,-,CASSLSVYSPLTEAFF,TGCGCCAGCAGCTTGTCGGTCTACAGTCCTCTAACTGAAGCTTTCTTT
TRBV11-3,TRBJ1-2,-,-,CASSLGLALNYGYTF,TGTGCCAGCAGCTTGGGACTCGCCCTAAACTATGGCTACACCTTC
TRBV5-4,TRBJ1-1,-,-,CASSTGPEAFF,TGTGCCAGCAGTACAGGACCTGAAGCTTTCTTT
TRBV30,TRBJ2-7,-,TRBD1,CAWSVPLGQADSYEQYF,TGTGCCTGGAGTGTACCCCTGGGACAGGCTGACTCCTACGAGCAGTACTTC
TRBV7-2,TRBJ1-2,once,TRBD1,CASSPGQRYGYTF,TGTGCCAGCAGCCCGGGACAGCGCTATGGCTACACCTTC
TRBV15,TRBJ2-7,once,-,CATSRDGRPNLYEQYF,TGTGCCACCAGCAGAGATGGTCGCCCAAACTTATACGAGCAGTACTTC
TRBV9,TRBJ1-1,-,-,CASSVWDMRAEAFF,TGTGCCAGCAGCGTTTGGGACATGAGGGCTGAAGCTTTCTTT
TRBV4-1,TRBJ2-1,-,TRBD2,CASSQELAGGTNEQFF,TGCGCCAGCAGCCAAGAACTAGCGGGAGGTACGAATGAGCAGTTCTTC
TRBV4-1,TRBJ1-2,few,TRBD1,CASSQVRTGDGYTF,TGCGCCAGCAGCCAAGTACGGACAGGGGATGGCTACACCTTC
TRBV27,TRBJ1-5,few,-,CASSLFAGTNNQPQHF,TGTGCCAGCAGTTTATTTGCAGGGACTAACAATCAGCCCCAGCATTTT
TRBV6-6,TRBJ2-6,-,-,CASSYSIGAGANVLTF,TGTGCCAGCAGTTACTCAATAGGGGCTGGGGCCAACGTCCTGACTTTC
TRBV27,TRBJ2-7,-,TRBD1,CASSIRDSPYEQYF,TGTGCCAGCAGTATCCGGGACAGTCCCTACGAGCAGTACTTC
TRBV30,TRBJ2-3,-,TRBD2,CAWSASGSTDTQYF,TGTGCCTGGAGTGCTAGCGGGAGCACAGATACGCAGTATTTT
TRBV13,TRBJ2-5,-,TRBD2,CASSLAGGKTQYF,TGTGCCAGCAGCTTAGCGGGAGGAAAGACCCAGTACTTC